A selection of T cell receptor beta chains follows, all from one sample in a study of T cells in Graves' hyperthyroidism and ophthalmopathy. TCRdb re-analysed the multiplex PCR reads in MiXCR, keeping a single row per CDR3 protein. The sample holds a few hundred thousand distinct CDR3 sequences, around 16% seen once. The sequencing input was blood. The receptors originated from a woman younger than 30 with Graves' hyperthyroidism that later progressed to Graves' ophthalmopathy. CDR3s include the opening cysteine and the closing phenylalanine or tryptophan. Fields, in order: D gene, clone size, J gene, V gene, CDR3 protein, CDR3 DNA. The D gene is left open where the match is weak. Clone sizes are given selectively: once, few, many, or a class where the clone is expanded.

d_call: TRBD2
clone_size: few
j_call: TRBJ2-1
v_call: TRBV20-1
cdr3_aa: CSARGLAGGSIYNEQFF
cdr3_nt: TGCAGTGCCAGGGGCCTAGCGGGAGGGTCCATCTACAATGAGCAGTTCTTC

d_call: NA
clone_size: many
j_call: TRBJ1-2
v_call: TRBV5-1
cdr3_aa: CASSLRQGIGYTF
cdr3_nt: TGCGCCAGCAGCTTGCGGCAGGGGATCGGCTACACCTTC

d_call: NA
clone_size: many
j_call: TRBJ1-2
v_call: TRBV12-3/TRBV12-4
cdr3_aa: CASSLAPEDGNYGYTF
cdr3_nt: TGTGCCAGCAGTTTAGCGCCCGAAGACGGGAACTATGGCTACACCTTC

d_call: NA
clone_size: many
j_call: TRBJ1-2
v_call: TRBV27
cdr3_aa: CASSLGRGDGYTF
cdr3_nt: TGTGCCAGCAGTTTAGGGCGAGGGGATGGCTACACCTTC

d_call: NA
clone_size: many
j_call: TRBJ1-2
v_call: TRBV28
cdr3_aa: CASSFNVGAAGYTF
cdr3_nt: TGTGCCAGCAGTTTCAACGTAGGGGCTGCAGGCTACACCTTC

d_call: NA
clone_size: many
j_call: TRBJ1-4
v_call: TRBV6-1
cdr3_aa: CASSEGSSTNEKLFF
cdr3_nt: TGTGCCAGCAGTGAAGGCAGTTCAACTAATGAAAAACTGTTTTTT

d_call: NA
clone_size: NA
j_call: TRBJ2-5
v_call: TRBV6-1
cdr3_aa: CASSEWAGASQETQYF
cdr3_nt: TGTGCCAGCAGTGAATGGGCAGGGGCCTCCCAAGAGACCCAGTACTTC

d_call: NA
clone_size: few
j_call: TRBJ2-3
v_call: TRBV24-1
cdr3_aa: CATSDYSAGDTTDTQYF
cdr3_nt: TGTGCCACCAGTGATTATTCGGCGGGGGACACTACAGATACGCAGTATTTT

d_call: NA
clone_size: many
j_call: TRBJ1-1
v_call: TRBV27
cdr3_aa: CASLDPGDEAFF
cdr3_nt: TGTGCCAGTTTGGACCCCGGAGATGAAGCTTTCTTT

d_call: TRBD2
clone_size: NA
j_call: TRBJ2-5
v_call: TRBV5-1
cdr3_aa: CASSPPGLAGGGETQYF
cdr3_nt: TGCGCCAGCAGCCCGCCGGGACTAGCGGGAGGTGGAGAGACCCAGTACTTC

d_call: NA
clone_size: few
j_call: TRBJ1-5
v_call: TRBV6-1
cdr3_aa: CASLTGNQPQHF
cdr3_nt: TGTGCCAGCTTGACAGGAAATCAGCCCCAGCATTTT

d_call: NA
clone_size: NA
j_call: TRBJ2-7
v_call: TRBV29-1
cdr3_aa: CSVVGQWGYEQYF
cdr3_nt: TGCAGCGTAGTTGGGCAGTGGGGCTACGAGCAGTACTTC

d_call: TRBD2
clone_size: many
j_call: TRBJ2-1
v_call: TRBV20-1
cdr3_aa: CSSPGLADYNEQFF
cdr3_nt: TGCAGCTCCCCGGGACTAGCGGATTACAATGAGCAGTTCTTC

d_call: NA
clone_size: many
j_call: TRBJ2-7
v_call: TRBV7-2
cdr3_aa: CASSLVLGSYEQYF
cdr3_nt: TGTGCCAGCAGCTTAGTGCTTGGCTCCTACGAGCAGTACTTC